This T cell receptor beta chain stems from a study of prognosis after radiotherapy for stage I lung cancer (dated by TCRdb to the early 2020s). Broadly, across the study: Approximately 19 stage I NSCLC patients were enrolled in Nanjing, China, between 2018 and 2019. After SBRT, distant metastases developed in about 20% of the 19 patients at a median of approximately 7 months, while the remaining 15 patients had no significant progression. All patients were considered medically inoperable, owing to comorbidities in over ten and refusal of surgery in over 5. A total of roughly 38 blood samples from around 19 patients were sequenced, with one sample obtained before and one obtained after SBRT for each patient. Peripheral blood TCR beta repertoires were profiled in stage I NSCLC patients before and after stereotactic body radiotherapy, and the study then linked these repertoires to distant failure. The cohort was made up of some 12 men and more than five women, with a median age of approximately 74 years and an age range of roughly 50 to 84 years. Concurrent therapy was not administered to any patient alongside SBRT. Among the enrolled patients, approximately 15 had newly diagnosed primary stage I lung tumors, while 4 or 5 had oligometastatic NSCLC following surgical resection of the primary tumor. Using image-guided IMRT or VMAT, SBRT was delivered in 3 to 5 fractions at a biologically effective dose of at least 100 Gy. Squamous cell carcinoma histology was identified in roughly seven patients, and adenocarcinoma histology was identified in twelve patients.

Spanning cysteine to phenylalanine, the CDR3 consists of 18 amino acids. The CDR3 DNA has 54 bases and is translated from base 1. Trimming at the junction amounts to 3 bases on V and 3 bases on J, and the germline ends lie 23 bases apart. CDR1 and CDR2, per the germline V gene (reference sequence), are LGHDT and YNNKEL. Summary of the overall study and its limitations: None of the reported P values were adjusted for multiple comparisons. The study was limited by its small cohort and short follow-up, and the findings require independent validation. No determination of tumor specificity was made for expanded TCR clones. Post-SBRT Shannon entropy and its change from baseline were lower in patients who developed distant metastases; baseline Shannon entropy was not associated with metastases. Differences in TRBV and TRBJ usage frequencies by metastasis status were reportedly observed in two V genes at baseline and in several V and two J genes after SBRT. After SBRT, the count of unique TCR clones dropped from a median of about 10,000 beforehand to about 7,000 afterward (Wilcoxon paired P=0.011).

Two rounds of multiplex PCR were used to amplify the TCR beta CDR3 region from genomic DNA. The first PCR round used primers specific to each TRBV and TRBJ gene, with sequences filed in Chinese patent CN105087789A. Universal primers were used in the second round of PCR. The Roche High Pure PCR Template Preparation Kit was used to extract genomic DNA from the frozen PBMCs. An Illumina HiSeq 3000 was used to sequence the libraries paired-end with 151 bp reads. From the authors' description of their analysis: CutAdapt was used to discard raw reads that did not contain the multiplex PCR primer sequences. Using PEAR, the high-quality paired reads were merged into contigs. TRB V, D and J gene segments were assigned to each contig with MiXCR by alignment to reference sequences. CDR3 sequences were clustered by base quality and sequence similarity to remove sequencing errors. Shannon entropy normalized by the natural log of productive TCR sequence number was used as the measure of diversity. To get clonality, Shannon entropy was divided by the natural log of the number of unique clonotypes, and that result was subtracted from one. Using the Youden index from ROC curves, the researchers picked the repertoire-metric cut-offs for progression-free survival, and all analyses were carried out in R 3.5.3. The public reads were reprocessed in TCRdb via fastp at Q25 and MiXCR, keeping in-frame beta chains. Duplicate CDR3 protein sequences are folded into a single record with the most common DNA and genes. TCRdb's processing, not the authors' own work, is the source of the V and J calls. The sample contains tens of thousands of distinct CDR3 sequences, less than 30% of them found a single time. Around 8.1% of the sample rests with the top ten.

A history of other malignancies or of prior chemotherapy or radiotherapy was absent in all patients, and node-negative disease was shown on CT and PET/CT in all patients. About 6.2 milliliters of peripheral venous blood were drawn into EDTA tubes at each of two time points. PBMCs were isolated by Ficoll-Paque Plus density-gradient centrifugation. Samples were stored at -80°C immediately after collection until analysis. This clonotype has ten or more counts. The antigen it recognizes is unknown. No much larger clonotype is one base removed from it; base qualities were not supplied. The rearrangement joined TRBV3-1 to TRBJ1-1; too little of a D gene remains to name it. The origin of this receptor is a donor aged 50 or older with non-small cell lung cancer. Sequenced here: PBMCs, sampled before or after stereotactic body radiation therapy (not recorded which). This receptor carries the CDR3 CASSHSWTTTEWDTEAFF. The DNA sequence is given as TGTGCCAGCAGCCATTCTTGGACCACAACGGAGTGGGACACTGAAGCTTTCTTT.